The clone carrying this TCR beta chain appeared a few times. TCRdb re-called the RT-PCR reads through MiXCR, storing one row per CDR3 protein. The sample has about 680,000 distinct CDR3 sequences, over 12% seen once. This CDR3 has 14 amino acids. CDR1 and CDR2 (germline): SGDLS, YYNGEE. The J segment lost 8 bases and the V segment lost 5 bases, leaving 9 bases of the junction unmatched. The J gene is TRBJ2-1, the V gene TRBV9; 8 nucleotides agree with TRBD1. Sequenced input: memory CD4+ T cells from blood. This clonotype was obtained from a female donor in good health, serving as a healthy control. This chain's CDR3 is CASSPGQGRDEQFF. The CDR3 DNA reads TGTGCCAGCAGTCCTGGACAGGGTAGGGATGAGCAGTTCTTC. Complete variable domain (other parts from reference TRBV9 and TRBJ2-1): DSGVTQTPKHLITATGQRVTLRCSPRSGDLSVYWYQQSLDQGLQFLIQYYNGEERAKGNILERFSAQQFPDLHSELNLSSLELGDSALYFCASSPGQGRDEQFFGPGTRLTVL.